Shown below are 2 T cell receptor beta chains from a single sample sequenced in a study of T-cell memory formation after mild COVID-19. TCRdb redid the calling of the 5' RACE reads with MiXCR, one entry per CDR3 protein. The sample lists a few hundred thousand distinct CDR3 sequences, approximately 20% occurring once. Sequencing was carried out using PBMCs or a T cell subset sorted from them (not recorded which). The origin of the receptors is a man in his late teens or twenties who had mild COVID-19 (a few samples of this study predate the infection). Cell type and time point are not known.

This clonotype has more than one count but fewer than ten. The V gene is TRBV5-4, the J gene TRBJ1-1, with 11 bases that match TRBD1. The J segment lost 4 bases and the V segment lost 4 bases, leaving 12 bases of the junction unmatched. In germline, CDR1 is SGHNT, CDR2 YYREEE (reference sequence). This CDR3 region has 17 residues. The CDR3 sequence is CASSRAGTGGLGTEAFF. The DNA of the CDR3 is TGTGCCAGCAGCCGCGCCGGGACAGGGGGTTTGGGCACTGAAGCTTTCTTT.

The chain links TRBV20-1 to TRBJ2-1; D remains unclear. The germline CDR1 and CDR2 sequences are DFQATT and SNEGSKA (reference sequence). This CDR3 has 11 residues. Between the trimmed V and J ends, which lost 0 bases and 8 bases, there was a span of 5 bases. The CDR3 DNA sequence: TGCAGTGCTAGAGACAGCTATGAGCAGTTCTTC. Translation gives CSARDSYEQFF.